This section outlines one TCR beta chain sequence together with its context. The repertoire was sequenced with immunoSEQ multiplex PCR; TCRdb's copy has only in-frame clones and lacks some. The data show about 49,000 clones, with about four fifths seen just once and around 13% held by the top ten. The V and J ends lost 1 base and 2 bases, in that order; junction bases with no gene match: 7. The germline CDR1 and CDR2 sequences are SGHTA and FQGNSA. This CDR3 is built from 17 residues. The record originates from a study of OX40 agonist ivuxolimab in advanced cancers. For the study at large: Ivuxolimab, an agonist antibody against OX40 (CD134), was given to patients. The diagnoses of dose-escalation patients were hepatocellular carcinoma, melanoma, renal cell or head and neck cancer. Prior checkpoint blockade (anti-PD-1, anti-PD-L1 or anti-CTLA-4) was permitted; about 40% had it.

The sequenced sample was CD4+ or CD8+ T cells sorted from blood, obtained in a trial of the OX40 agonist ivuxolimab. This TCR came from an adult with an advanced solid tumor such as melanoma, head and neck, liver or kidney cancer. This rearrangement joins TRBV7-2 to TRBJ2-3; 9 bases align to TRBD2. CDR3: CASSLGWSSGITDTQYF. The CDR3 DNA follows: TGTGCCAGCAGCTTAGGGTGGTCTAGCGGGATCACAGATACGCAGTATTTT.